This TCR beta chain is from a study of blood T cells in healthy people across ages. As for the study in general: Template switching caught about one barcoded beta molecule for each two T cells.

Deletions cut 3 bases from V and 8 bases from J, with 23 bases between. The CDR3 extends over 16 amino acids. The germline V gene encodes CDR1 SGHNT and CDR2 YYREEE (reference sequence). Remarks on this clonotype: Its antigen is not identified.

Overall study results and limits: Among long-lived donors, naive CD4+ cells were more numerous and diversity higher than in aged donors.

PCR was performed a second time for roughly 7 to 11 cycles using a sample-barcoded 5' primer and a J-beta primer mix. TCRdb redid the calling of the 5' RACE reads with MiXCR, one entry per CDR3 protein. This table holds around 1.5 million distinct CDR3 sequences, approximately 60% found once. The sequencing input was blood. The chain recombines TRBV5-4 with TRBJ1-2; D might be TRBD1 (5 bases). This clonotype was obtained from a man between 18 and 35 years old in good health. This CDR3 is CASSYPEQAPNKGYTF. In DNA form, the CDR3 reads TGTGCCAGCAGCTACCCCGAACAGGCCCCCAATAAGGGCTACACCTTC. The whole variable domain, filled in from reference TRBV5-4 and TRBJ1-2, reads ETGVTQSPTHLIKTRGQQVTLRCSSQSGHNTVSWYQQALGQGPQFIFQYYREEENGRGNFPPRFSGLQFPNYSSELNVNALELDDSALYLCASSYPEQAPNKGYTFGSGTRLTVV.